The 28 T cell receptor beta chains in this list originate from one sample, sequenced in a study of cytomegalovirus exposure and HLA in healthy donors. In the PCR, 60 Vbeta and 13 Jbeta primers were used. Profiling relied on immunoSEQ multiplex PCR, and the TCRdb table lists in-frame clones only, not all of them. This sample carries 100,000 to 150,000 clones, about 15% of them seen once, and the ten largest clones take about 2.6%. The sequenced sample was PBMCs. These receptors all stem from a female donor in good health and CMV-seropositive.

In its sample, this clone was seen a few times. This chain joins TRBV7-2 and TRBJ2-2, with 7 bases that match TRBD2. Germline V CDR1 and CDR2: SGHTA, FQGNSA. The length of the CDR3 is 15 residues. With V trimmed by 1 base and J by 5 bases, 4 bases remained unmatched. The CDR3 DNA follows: TGTGCCAGCAGCTTAGGGGGGACTAAAACCGGGGAGCTGTTTTTT. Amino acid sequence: CASSLGGTKTGELFF.

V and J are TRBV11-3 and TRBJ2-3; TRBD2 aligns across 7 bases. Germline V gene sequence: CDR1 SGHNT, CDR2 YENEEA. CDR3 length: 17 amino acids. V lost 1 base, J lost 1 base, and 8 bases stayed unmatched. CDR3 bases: TGTGCCAGCAGCTTAGGGGCGGGAGCGATGCGCACAGATACGCAGTATTTT. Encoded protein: CASSLGAGAMRTDTQYF.

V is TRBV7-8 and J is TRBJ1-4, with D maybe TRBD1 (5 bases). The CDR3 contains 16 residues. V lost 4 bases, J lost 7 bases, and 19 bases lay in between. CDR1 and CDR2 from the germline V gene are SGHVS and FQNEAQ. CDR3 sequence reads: CASSSPSGGRGEKLFF. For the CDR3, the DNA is TGTGCCAGCAGCTCCCCCAGCGGTGGGAGGGGTGAAAAACTGTTTTTT.

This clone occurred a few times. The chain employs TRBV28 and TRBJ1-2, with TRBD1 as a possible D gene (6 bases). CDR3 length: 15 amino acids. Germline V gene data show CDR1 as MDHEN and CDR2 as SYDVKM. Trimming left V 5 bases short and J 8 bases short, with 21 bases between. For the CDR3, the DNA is TGTGCCAGCAGTACCCCGGGACAAGGAGTCTTCGGCTACACCTTC. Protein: CASSTPGQGVFGYTF.

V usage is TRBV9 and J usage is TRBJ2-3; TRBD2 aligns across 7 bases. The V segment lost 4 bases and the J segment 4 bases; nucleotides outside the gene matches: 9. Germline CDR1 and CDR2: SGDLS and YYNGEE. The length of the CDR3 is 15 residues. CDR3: CASSTPASGADTQYF. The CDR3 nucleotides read TGTGCCAGCAGCACCCCGGCTAGCGGCGCAGATACGCAGTATTTT. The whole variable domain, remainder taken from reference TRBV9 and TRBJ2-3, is DSGVTQTPKHLITATGQRVTLRCSPRSGDLSVYWYQQSLDQGLQFLIQYYNGEERAKGNILERFSAQQFPDLHSELNLSSLELGDSALYFCASSTPASGADTQYFGPGTRLTVL.

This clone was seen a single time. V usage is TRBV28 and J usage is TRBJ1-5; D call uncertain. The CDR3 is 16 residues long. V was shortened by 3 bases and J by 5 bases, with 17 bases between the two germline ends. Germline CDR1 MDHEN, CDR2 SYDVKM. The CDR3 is CASSFSGVGFHQPQHF. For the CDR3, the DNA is TGTGCCAGCAGTTTTTCCGGGGTAGGTTTCCATCAGCCCCAGCATTTT.

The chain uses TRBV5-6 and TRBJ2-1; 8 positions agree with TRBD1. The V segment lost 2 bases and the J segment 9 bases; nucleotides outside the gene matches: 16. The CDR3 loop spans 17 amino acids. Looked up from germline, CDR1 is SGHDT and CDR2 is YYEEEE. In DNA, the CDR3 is TGTGCCAGCAGCTTTCGTTTGTTTATGCAGGGGGCAATTGAGCAGTTCTTC. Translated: CASSFRLFMQGAIEQFF.

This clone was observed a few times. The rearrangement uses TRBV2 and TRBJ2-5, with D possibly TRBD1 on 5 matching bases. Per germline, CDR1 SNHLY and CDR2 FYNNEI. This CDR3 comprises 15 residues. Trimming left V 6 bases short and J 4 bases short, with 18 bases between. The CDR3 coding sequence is TGTGCCAGCAGCCCCCCAGGGTTCGATTTAGAGACCCAGTACTTC. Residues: CASSPPGFDLETQYF.

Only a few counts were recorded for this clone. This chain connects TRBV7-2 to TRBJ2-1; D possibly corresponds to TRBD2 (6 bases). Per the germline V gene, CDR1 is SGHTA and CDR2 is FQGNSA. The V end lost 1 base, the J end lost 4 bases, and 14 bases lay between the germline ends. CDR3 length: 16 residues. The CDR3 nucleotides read TGTGCCAGCAGCTTAGTGTCTGGGACTTTGTACAATGAGCAGTTCTTC. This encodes CASSLVSGTLYNEQFF. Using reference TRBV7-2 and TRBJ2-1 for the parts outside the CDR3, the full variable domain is GAGVSQSPSNKVTEKGKDVELRCDPISGHTALYWYRQSLGQGLEFLIYFQGNSAPDKSGLPSDRFSAERTGGSVSTLTIQRTQQEDSAVYLCASSLVSGTLYNEQFFGPGTRLTVL.

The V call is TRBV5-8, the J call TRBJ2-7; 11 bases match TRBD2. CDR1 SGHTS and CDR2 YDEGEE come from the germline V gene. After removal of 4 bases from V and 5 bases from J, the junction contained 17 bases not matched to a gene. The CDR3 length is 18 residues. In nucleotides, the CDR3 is TGTGCCAGCAGCCCAGGTTCTCTAGCGGGAGGATTTTCCGACGAGCAGTACTTC. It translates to CASSPGSLAGGFSDEQYF.

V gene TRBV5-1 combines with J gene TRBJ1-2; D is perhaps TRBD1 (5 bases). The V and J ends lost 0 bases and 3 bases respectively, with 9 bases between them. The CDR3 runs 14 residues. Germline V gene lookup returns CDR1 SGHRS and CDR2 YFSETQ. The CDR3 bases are TGCGCCAGCAGCTTGGTGGGGGACTACTATGGCTACACCTTC. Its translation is CASSLVGDYYGYTF.

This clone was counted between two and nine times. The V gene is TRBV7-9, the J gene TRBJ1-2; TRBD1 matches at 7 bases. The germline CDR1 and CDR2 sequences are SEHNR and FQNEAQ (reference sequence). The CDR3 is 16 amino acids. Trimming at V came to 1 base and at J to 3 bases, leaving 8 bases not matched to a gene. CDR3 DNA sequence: TGTGCCAGCAGCTTAGTGGGGTCGGACAGGTACTATGGCTACACCTTC. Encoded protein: CASSLVGSDRYYGYTF.

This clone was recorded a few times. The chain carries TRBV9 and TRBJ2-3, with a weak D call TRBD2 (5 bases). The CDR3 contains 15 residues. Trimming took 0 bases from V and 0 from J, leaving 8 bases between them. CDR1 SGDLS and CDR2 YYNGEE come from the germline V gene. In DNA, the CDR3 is TGTGCCAGCAGCGTAGTAGCGACTAGCACAGATACGCAGTATTTT. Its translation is CASSVVATSTDTQYF. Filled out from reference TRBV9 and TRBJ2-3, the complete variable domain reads DSGVTQTPKHLITATGQRVTLRCSPRSGDLSVYWYQQSLDQGLQFLIQYYNGEERAKGNILERFSAQQFPDLHSELNLSSLELGDSALYFCASSVVATSTDTQYFGPGTRLTVL.

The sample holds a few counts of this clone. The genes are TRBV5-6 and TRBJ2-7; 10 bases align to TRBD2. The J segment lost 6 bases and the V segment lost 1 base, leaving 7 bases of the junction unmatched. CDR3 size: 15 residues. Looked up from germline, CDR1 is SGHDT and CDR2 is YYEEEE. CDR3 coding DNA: TGTGCCAGCAGCTTGAGGTCTAGCGGGGGTATCGAGCAGTACTTC. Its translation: CASSLRSSGGIEQYF.

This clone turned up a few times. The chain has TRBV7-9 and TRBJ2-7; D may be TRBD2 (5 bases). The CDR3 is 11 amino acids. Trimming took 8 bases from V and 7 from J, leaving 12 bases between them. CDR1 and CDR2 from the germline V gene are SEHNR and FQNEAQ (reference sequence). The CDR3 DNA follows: TGTGCCAGCGACTACTTTGGGGAGCAGTACTTC. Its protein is CASDYFGEQYF. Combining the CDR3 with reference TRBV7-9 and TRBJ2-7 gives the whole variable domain DTGVSQNPRHKITKRGQNVTFRCDPISEHNRLYWYRQTLGQGPEFLTYFQNEAQLEKSRLLSDRFSAERPKGSFSTLEIQRTEQGDSAMYLCASDYFGEQYFGPGTRLTVT.

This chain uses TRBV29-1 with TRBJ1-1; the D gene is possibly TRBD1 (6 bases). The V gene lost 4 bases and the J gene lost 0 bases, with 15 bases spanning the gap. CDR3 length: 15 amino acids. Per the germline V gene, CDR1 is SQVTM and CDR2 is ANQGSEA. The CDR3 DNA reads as TGCAGCGTTGTGGGGGGGACACTATTGAACACTGAAGCTTTCTTT. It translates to CSVVGGTLLNTEAFF.

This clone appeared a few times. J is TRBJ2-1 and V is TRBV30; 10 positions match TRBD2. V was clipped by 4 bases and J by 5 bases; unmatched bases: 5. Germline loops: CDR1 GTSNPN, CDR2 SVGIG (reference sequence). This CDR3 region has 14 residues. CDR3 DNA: TGTGCCTGGACTCTTGGACTAGCGGACAATGAGCAGTTCTTC. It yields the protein CAWTLGLADNEQFF.

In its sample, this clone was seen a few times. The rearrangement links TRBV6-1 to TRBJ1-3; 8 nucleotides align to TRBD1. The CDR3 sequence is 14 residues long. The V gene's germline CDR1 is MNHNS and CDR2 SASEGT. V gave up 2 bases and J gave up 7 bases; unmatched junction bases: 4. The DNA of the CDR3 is TGTGCCAGCAGTGAACAGGACAGGGATAACACCATATATTTT. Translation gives CASSEQDRDNTIYF.

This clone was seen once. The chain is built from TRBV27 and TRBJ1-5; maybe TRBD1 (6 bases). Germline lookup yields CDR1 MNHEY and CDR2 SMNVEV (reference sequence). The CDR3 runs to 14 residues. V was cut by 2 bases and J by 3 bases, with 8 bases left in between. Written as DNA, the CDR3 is TGTGCCAGCAGTTTAAGGGGGTACAATCAGCCCCAGCATTTT. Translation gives CASSLRGYNQPQHF.

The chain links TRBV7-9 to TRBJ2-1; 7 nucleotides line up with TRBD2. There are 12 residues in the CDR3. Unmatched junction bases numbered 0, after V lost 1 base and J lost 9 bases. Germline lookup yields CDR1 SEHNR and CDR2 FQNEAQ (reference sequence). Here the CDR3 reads CASSLVAGEQFF. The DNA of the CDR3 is TGTGCCAGCAGCTTAGTAGCGGGTGAGCAGTTCTTC.

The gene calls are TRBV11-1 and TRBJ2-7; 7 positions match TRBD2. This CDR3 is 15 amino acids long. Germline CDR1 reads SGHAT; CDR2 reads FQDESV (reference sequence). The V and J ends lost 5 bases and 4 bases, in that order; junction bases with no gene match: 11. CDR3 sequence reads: CASSRNPGGAYEQYF. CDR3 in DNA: TGTGCCAGCAGCCGTAACCCGGGAGGAGCGTACGAGCAGTACTTC.

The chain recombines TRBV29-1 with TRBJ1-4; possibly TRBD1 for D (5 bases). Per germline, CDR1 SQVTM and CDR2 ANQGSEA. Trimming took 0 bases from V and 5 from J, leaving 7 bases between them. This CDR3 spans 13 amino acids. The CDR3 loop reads CSVEDGGNEKLFF. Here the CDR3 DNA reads TGCAGCGTTGAAGACGGGGGAAATGAAAAACTGTTTTTT.

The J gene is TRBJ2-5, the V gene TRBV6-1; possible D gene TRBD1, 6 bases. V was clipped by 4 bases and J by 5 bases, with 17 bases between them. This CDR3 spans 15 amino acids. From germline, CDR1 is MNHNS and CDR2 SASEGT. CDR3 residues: CASSGNTGSGETQYF. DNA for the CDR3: TGTGCCAGCAGTGGCAATACAGGGTCGGGGGAGACCCAGTACTTC.

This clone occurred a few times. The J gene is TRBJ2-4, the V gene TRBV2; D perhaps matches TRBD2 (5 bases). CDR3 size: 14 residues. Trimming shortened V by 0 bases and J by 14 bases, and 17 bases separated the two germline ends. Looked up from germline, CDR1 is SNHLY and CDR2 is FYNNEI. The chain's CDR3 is CASSEAGMASLKYF. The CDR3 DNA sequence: TGTGCCAGCAGTGAAGCGGGTATGGCTAGCCTTAAGTACTTC.

Here the CDR3 reads CASSKIDSGGELFF. The CDR3 nucleotides are TGTGCCAGCAGCAAAATCGACAGTGGCGGGGAGCTGTTTTTT. The V and J genes are TRBV7-6 and TRBJ2-2; D is perhaps TRBD1 (5 bases). CDR1 and CDR2 from the germline V gene are SGHVS and FNYEAQ. V lost 5 bases to trimming and J lost 7 bases, with 14 bases between them. This CDR3 comprises 14 residues.

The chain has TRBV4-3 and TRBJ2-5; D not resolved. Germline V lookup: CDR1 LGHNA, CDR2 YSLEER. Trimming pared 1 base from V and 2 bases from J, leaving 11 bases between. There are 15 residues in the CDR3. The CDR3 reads CASSQGAALQETQYF. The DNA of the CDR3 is TGCGCCAGCAGCCAAGGCGCGGCGCTTCAAGAGACCCAGTACTTC.

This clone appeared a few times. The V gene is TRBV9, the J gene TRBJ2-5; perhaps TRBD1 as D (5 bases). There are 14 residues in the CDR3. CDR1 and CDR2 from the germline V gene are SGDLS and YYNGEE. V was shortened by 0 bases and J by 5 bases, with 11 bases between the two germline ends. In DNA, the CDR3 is TGTGCCAGCAGCGTAGGCCAGGGCTGGGAGACCCAGTACTTC. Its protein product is CASSVGQGWETQYF.

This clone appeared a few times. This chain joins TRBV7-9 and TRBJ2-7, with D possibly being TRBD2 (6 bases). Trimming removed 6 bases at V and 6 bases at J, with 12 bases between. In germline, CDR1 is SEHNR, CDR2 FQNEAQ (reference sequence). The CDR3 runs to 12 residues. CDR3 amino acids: CASREGSSEQYF. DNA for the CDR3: TGTGCCAGCAGGGAGGGCTCGTCCGAGCAGTACTTC.